Here is one T cell receptor (beta chain) with its context. The target of this receptor is not known. One base away there is no much larger clone; base qualities are not given. The donors were healthy, HIV-negative adults who had no recently reported acute infections or vaccinations. Only Caucasian adults living in Nashville, Tennessee, USA were represented among the donors. CD8 memory samples were composed of magnetically selected CD45RO+ cells combined with CCR7-negative CD45RA+ effector memory (TemRA) cells. Blood was obtained by leukapheresis, after which PBMCs were separated by Ficoll-Histopaque density gradient centrifugation and cryopreserved in liquid nitrogen vapor phase. Purity and quantity of every magnetically sorted T cell population were checked by analytical flow cytometry. Genomic DNA was isolated from every sorted fraction and measured by UV absorbance on a Nanodrop 2000c. The data were taken from a study of shared clonotypes between healthy human individuals (dated by TCRdb to 2020 to 2021). General notes on the study: Three men and two women, aged 18 to 49 years, made up the cohort. For each donor, CD4 naive and CD4 memory were each run on three plates, CD8 naive on two plates, and CD8 memory on one plate. To estimate repertoire size and how much clonotype sharing occurs between individuals, the study deeply sequenced the blood TCR repertoires of five healthy adults. To increase sequencing depth and limit assay-specific biases, TCR repertoire library preparation and sequencing were carried out by different laboratories using diverse techniques. Each donor's leukapheresis produced roughly between roughly 0.85 and 9.5 billion PBMCs. Paper-wide results and their limitations: Compared with non-shared clonotypes, the clonotypes found in all four sorted-subset donors had higher generation probabilities. When a handful of donors were compared, the shared fraction of clonotypes was about 5% for naive CD4, around 3.6% for naive CD8, more than 2% for memory CD4, and 0.3% to 0.5% for memory CD8. Based on pairwise subsampling, the degree of clonotype sharing among donors was expected to be affected by sequencing depth. Even with the large sequencing depth, rarefaction of the sorted-subset datasets indicated that sequencing was incomplete. Sampling was restricted to blood, and TCR repertoires in tissue are likely to differ from TCR repertoires in blood. The genetic and exposure-history diversity represented was limited by the small number of donors. Estimated clonotype richness was generally larger for naive than for memory subsets.

TCR CDR3 regions were amplified from genomic DNA by multiplex PCR using the deep immunoSEQ assay. Extracted genomic DNA from each cell subset was distributed evenly across all wells of several immunoSEQ 96-well plates, and each plate was treated as a replicate. For sorted subsets, approximately 0.2 ug of genomic DNA, equivalent to 30,000 or so T cell genomes, went into each replicate PCR. Purified libraries were quantified with a Qubit 3.0 fluorometer, sized on a Bioanalyzer 2100, and re-quantified with the KAPA Library Quantification kit. A separate single-read 150-cycle Illumina NextSeq 550 flow cell was used to sequence each immunoSEQ 96-well plate. Per the source publication's procedure: Because the immunoSEQ output held only junctional sequences and lacked quality scores, the filtering could not match the filtering applied to full-length reads. Sequences were annotated with PyIR, a Python wrapper for IgBLAST v1.9, using IMGT germline references to assign V/J genes and CDR3. Reads were removed for weak V/J assignments (E-value above 1e-6), missing CDR3, stop codons, out-of-frame junctions, or ambiguous translated residues. A V3J clonotype was defined by an identical inferred V gene, J gene, and CDR3 amino acid sequence. Percentage overlap between repertoires was calculated by dividing the number of shared unique clonotypes by the size of the smaller repertoire. Three approaches were used to assess repertoire richness: RTK rarefaction, the Chao1 estimator, and Recon v2.1 estimates of unobserved clonotypes. OLGA was used to compute generation probabilities for all TCRbeta clonotypes that the gDNA method yielded from a few donors. As stored in TCRdb, this immuneACCESS dataset retains in-frame rearrangements with V and J assigned. A fraction of the clones does not appear; measured against another copy, unresolved V genes explain less than half of the discrepancy, and the remainder lacks a known reason. V, J and clone size are taken as reported in that table, and D and trimming were inferred from the DNA itself. The sample table lists roughly 700,000 clones, around 90% of them with a count of one. The top ten constitute 30% to 40% of the sample.

For CDR1 and CDR2, the germline V gene (reference sequence) lists WNHNN and SYGVQD. V and J are truncated by 2 bases and 2 bases respectively, leaving an intervening sequence of 22 bases. The CDR3 runs 18 residues from the cysteine to the phenylalanine. Only CDR3 DNA remains: 54 bases, in frame from the first base. This sequence was found in a young man in good health. Some clones in this sample may be carry-over from other donors' samples. This chain is built from TRBV10-1 and TRBJ2-7; a confident D gene designation cannot be given. Material: memory CD8+ T cells from PBMCs. Explained via the paper, the cell subset or site label denotes: CD45RO+ cells pooled with CCR7-negative TemRA cells. The sequence in DNA is TGCGCCAGCAGTGAGCCGATAACCGCGCAGCAGAGACCCTACGAGCAGTACTTC. This yields the protein CASSEPITAQQRPYEQYF.